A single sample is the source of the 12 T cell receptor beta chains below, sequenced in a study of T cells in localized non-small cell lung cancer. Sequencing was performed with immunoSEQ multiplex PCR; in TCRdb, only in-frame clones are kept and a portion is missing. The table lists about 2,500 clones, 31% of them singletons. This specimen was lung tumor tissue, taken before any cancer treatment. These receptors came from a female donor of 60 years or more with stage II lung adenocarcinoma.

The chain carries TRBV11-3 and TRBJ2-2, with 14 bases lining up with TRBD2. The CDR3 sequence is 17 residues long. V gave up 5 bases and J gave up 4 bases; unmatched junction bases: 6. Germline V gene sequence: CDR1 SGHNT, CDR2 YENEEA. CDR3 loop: CASSHGLAGGITGELFF. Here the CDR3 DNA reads TGTGCCAGCAGCCATGGACTAGCGGGAGGAATCACCGGGGAGCTGTTTTTT.

The CDR3 DNA follows: TGTGCCAGTACCTTCGGGTGGAACCGCGGGACCCAGTACTTC. Protein product: CASTFGWNRGTQYF. The gene calls are TRBV19 and TRBJ2-5; D is uncertain. The CDR3 is made up of 14 amino acids. CDR1 and CDR2 from the germline V gene are LNHDA and SQIVND (reference sequence). V was clipped by 7 bases and J by 7 bases, with 19 bases between them. The variable domain in full, with the rest retrieved from reference TRBV19 and TRBJ2-5, is DGGITQSPKYLFRKEGQNVTLSCEQNLNHDAMYWYRQDPGQGLRLIYYSQIVNDFQKGDIAEGYSVSREKKESFPLTVTSAQKNPTAFYLCASTFGWNRGTQYFGPGTRLLVL.

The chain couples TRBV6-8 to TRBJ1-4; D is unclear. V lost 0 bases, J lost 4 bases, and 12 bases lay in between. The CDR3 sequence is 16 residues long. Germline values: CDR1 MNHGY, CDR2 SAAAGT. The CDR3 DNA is TGTGCCAGCAGTTACTCGAGTCCGGGGATTAATGAAAAACTGTTTTTT. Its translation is CASSYSSPGINEKLFF.

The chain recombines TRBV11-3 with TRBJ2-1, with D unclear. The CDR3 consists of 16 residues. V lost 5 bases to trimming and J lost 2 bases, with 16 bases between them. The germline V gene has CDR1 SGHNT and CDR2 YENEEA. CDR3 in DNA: TGTGCCAGCAGCCCGACGGGCCCCGCCGCCTACAATGAGCAGTTCTTC. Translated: CASSPTGPAAYNEQFF.

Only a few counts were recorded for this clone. CDR3 coding DNA: TGTGCCAGCTCATCCTCCGGGACAGGGGGTGAAAAACTGTTTTTT. As protein: CASSSSGTGGEKLFF. The J gene is TRBJ1-4, the V gene TRBV18; 11 bases match TRBD1. After removal of 5 bases from V and 7 bases from J, the junction contained 6 bases not matched to a gene. Per germline, CDR1 KGHSH and CDR2 LQKENI. The CDR3 spans 15 residues.

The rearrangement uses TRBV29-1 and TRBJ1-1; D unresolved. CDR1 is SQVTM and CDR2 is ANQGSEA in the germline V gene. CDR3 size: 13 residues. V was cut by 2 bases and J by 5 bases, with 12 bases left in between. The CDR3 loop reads CSVEKGSGTEAFF. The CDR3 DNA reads TGCAGCGTTGAAAAAGGGAGTGGAACTGAAGCTTTCTTT.

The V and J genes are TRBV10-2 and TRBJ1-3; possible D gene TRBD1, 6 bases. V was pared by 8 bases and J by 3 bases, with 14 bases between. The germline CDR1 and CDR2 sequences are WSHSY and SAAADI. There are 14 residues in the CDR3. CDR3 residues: CASADGTSGNTIYF. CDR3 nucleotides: TGCGCCAGCGCTGACGGGACAAGTGGAAACACCATATATTTT.

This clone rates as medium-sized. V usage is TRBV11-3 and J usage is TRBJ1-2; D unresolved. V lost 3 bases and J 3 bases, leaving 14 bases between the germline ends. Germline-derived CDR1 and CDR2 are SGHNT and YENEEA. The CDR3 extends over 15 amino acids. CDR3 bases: TGTGCCAGCAGCTTGTTGTCAGACATCGACTATGGCTACACCTTC. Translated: CASSLLSDIDYGYTF.

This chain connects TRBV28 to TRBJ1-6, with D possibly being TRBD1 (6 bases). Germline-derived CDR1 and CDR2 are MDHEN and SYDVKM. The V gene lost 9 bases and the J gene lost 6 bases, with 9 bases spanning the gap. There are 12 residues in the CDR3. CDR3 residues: CASDRTNSPLHF. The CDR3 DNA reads TGTGCCAGTGACAGGACTAATTCACCCCTCCACTTT.

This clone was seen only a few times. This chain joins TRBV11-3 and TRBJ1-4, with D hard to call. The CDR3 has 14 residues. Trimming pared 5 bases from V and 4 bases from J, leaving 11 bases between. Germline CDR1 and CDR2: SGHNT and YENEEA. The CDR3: CASSQTRVNEKLFF. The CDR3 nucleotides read TGTGCCAGCAGCCAAACCCGGGTTAATGAAAAACTGTTTTTT.

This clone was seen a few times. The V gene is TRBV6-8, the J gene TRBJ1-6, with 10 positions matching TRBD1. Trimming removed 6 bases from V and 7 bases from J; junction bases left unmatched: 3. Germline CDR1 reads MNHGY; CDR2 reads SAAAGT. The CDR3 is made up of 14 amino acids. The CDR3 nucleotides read TGTGCCAGCAGGACGGGACAGGGGAATTCACCCCTCCACTTT. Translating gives CASRTGQGNSPLHF.

The CDR3 DNA sequence: TGTGCCAGCTCAGCAACACCGACAGGGAGCGGTGAAAAACTGTTTTTT. Its translation is CASSATPTGSGEKLFF. The V and J genes are TRBV18 and TRBJ1-4; TRBD1 matches 7 bases. CDR3 length: 16 amino acids. Germline V gene sequence: CDR1 KGHSH, CDR2 LQKENI. Unmatched junction bases numbered 13, after V lost 5 bases and J lost 7 bases. Variable domain in full (rest from reference TRBV18 and TRBJ1-4): NAGVMQNPRHLVRRRGQEARLRCSPMKGHSHVYWYRQLPEEGLKFMVYLQKENIIDESGMPKERFSAEFPKEGPSILRIQQVVRGDSAAYFCASSATPTGSGEKLFFGSGTQLSVL.